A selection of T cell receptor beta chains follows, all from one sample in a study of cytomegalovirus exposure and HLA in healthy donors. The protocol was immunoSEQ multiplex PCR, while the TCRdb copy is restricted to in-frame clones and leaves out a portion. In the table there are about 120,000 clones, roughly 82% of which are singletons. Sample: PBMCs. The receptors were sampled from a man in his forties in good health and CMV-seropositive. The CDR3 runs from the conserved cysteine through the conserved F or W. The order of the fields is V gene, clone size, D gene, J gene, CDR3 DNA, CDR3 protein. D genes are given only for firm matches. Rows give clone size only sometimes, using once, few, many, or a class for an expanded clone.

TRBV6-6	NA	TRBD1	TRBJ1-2	TGTGCCAGCAACGACAGGGTCGCGTCCTATGGCTACACCTTC	CASNDRVASYGYTF
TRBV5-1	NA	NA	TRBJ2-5	TGCGCCAGCTATTACATTCAAGAGACCCAGTACTTC	CASYYIQETQYF
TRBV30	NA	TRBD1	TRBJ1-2	TGTGCCTGGAGTGCTTGGGACAGGACCTATGGCTACACCTTC	CAWSAWDRTYGYTF
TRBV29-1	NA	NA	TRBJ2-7	TGCAGCGCTGAATCTACAGGCGAGACCTACGAGCAGTACTTC	CSAESTGETYEQYF
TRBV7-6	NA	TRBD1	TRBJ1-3	TGTGCCAGCAGCTTATACGGACAGGGGATGGGTGGAAACACCATATATTTT	CASSLYGQGMGGNTIYF
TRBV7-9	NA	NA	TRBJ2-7	TGTGCCAGCAGCCCTCGGGCCGGGGGATCCTACGAGCAGTACTTC	CASSPRAGGSYEQYF
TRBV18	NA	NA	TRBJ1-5	TGTGCCAGCTCACCAGGTGTACGGAGCAATCAGCCCCAGCATTTT	CASSPGVRSNQPQHF
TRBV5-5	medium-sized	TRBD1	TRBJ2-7	TGTGCCAGCAGCTTGGGAGTGACAGGGGTATGGGAGCAGTACTTC	CASSLGVTGVWEQYF
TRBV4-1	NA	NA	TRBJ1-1	TGCGCCAGCAGCCATGGGGGGGGGCGGAACACTGAAGCTTTCTTT	CASSHGGGRNTEAFF
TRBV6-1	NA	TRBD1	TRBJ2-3	TGTGCCAGCAGTGAAGGGACAGGGGGCCCAGATACGCAGTATTTT	CASSEGTGGPDTQYF
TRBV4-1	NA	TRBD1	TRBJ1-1	TGCGCCAGCAGCCAGAGACTCGCGGACAGGTTAGACACTGAAGCTTTCTTT	CASSQRLADRLDTEAFF
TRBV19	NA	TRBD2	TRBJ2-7	TGTGCCAGTAGATATCGGACTAGCCAGTACTTC	CASRYRTSQYF
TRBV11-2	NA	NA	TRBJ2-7	TGTGCCAGCAGCTCCTCCCCCGGGGGCGAGCAGTACTTC	CASSSSPGGEQYF
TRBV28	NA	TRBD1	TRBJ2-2	TGTGCCAGCAGTTTCGGGGGGACAGGGGGCATCGGGGAGCTGTTTTTT	CASSFGGTGGIGELFF
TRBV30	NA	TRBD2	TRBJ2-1	TGTGCCTGGAGTCGGGCGGGGGGCCACCTACTCAATGAGCAGTTCTTC	CAWSRAGGHLLNEQFF
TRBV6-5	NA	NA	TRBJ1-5	TGTGCCAGCAGTACCGACAGAACAAGCAATCAGCCCCAGCATTTT	CASSTDRTSNQPQHF
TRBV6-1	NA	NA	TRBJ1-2	TGTGCCAGCAGTGAAGTGGCAGCCCAGGTCTATGGCTACACCTTC	CASSEVAAQVYGYTF
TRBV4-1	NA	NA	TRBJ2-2	TGCGCCAGCAGCCAGCAGACAGGATTCGGGGAGCTGTTTTTT	CASSQQTGFGELFF
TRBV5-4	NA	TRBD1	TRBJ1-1	TGTGCCAGCAGCCTGGGGACAGGGGGGATTACTGAAGCTTTCTTT	CASSLGTGGITEAFF
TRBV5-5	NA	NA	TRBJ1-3	TGTGCCAGCAGAGACAGACCCTCTGGAAACACCATATATTTT	CASRDRPSGNTIYF
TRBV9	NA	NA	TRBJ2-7	TGTGCCAGCAGCCAGGACACGGCCTACGAGCAGTACTTC	CASSQDTAYEQYF
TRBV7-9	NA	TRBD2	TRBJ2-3	TGTTCCAGCAGCGCAACTAGCGGCGCAACCACAGATACGCAGTATTTT	CSSSATSGATTDTQYF
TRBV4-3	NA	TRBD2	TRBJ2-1	TGCGCCAGCAGCCCCCACGGGCGGGGGGACAATGAGCAGTTCTTC	CASSPHGRGDNEQFF
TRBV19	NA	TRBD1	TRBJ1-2	TGTGCCAGTGGACCCCTGAGTCAGGGGGCCGGGTATGGCTACACCTTC	CASGPLSQGAGYGYTF
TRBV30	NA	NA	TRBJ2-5	TGTGCCTGGAGCCGGGTACACCAAGAGACCCAGTACTTC	CAWSRVHQETQYF
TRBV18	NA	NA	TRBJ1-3	TGTGCCAGCTCACCATCCCCTCGTAGTAGAGGACAGAGAAACACCATATATTTT	CASSPSPRSRGQRNTIYF
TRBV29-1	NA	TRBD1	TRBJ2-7	TGCAGCGTTGAGACAGGGTCCTACGAGCAGTACTTC	CSVETGSYEQYF
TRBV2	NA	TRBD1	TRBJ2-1	TGTGCCAGCAGAGACAGGGGGGAGGATGAGCAGTTCTTC	CASRDRGEDEQFF
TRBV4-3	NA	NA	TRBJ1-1	TGCGCCAGCAGCCACTCCGGCACAGGAATGAACACTGAAGCTTTCTTT	CASSHSGTGMNTEAFF
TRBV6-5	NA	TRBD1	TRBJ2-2	TGTGCCGGCCGGGACAGGGGCACCGGGGAGCTGTTTTTT	CAGRDRGTGELFF
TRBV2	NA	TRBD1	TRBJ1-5	TGTGCCAGCAGAAAAGGACAGGGGGACAATCAGCCCCAGCATTTT	CASRKGQGDNQPQHF
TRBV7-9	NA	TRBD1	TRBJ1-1	TGTGCCAGCAGCTCAAGGGGGGGGACAGGGGCGAACACTGAAGCTTTCTTT	CASSSRGGTGANTEAFF
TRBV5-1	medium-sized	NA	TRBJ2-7	TGCGCCAGCAGCTTGGCTGGCCAGGGATACTACGAGCAGTACTTC	CASSLAGQGYYEQYF
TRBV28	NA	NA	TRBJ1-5	TGTGCCAGCAGTCTGCCCTACCGAAATAGCAATCAGCCCCAGCATTTT	CASSLPYRNSNQPQHF
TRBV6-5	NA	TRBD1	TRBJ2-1	TGTGCCAGCAGTTACTCGACAGGGCACTACAATGAGCAGTTCTTC	CASSYSTGHYNEQFF
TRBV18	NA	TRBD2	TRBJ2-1	TGTGCCAGCTCACCACCGGAAACTAGCGGGCTCAATGAGCAGTTCTTC	CASSPPETSGLNEQFF
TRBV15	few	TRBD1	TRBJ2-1	TGTGCCACCAGCAGAGGGACAGGGGGCTCATTCTCCTACAATGAGCAGTTCTTC	CATSRGTGGSFSYNEQFF
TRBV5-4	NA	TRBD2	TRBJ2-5	TGTGCCAGCAGCTTGGGTACTAGCGGGGGGGCCCGGGAGACCCAGTACTTC	CASSLGTSGGARETQYF
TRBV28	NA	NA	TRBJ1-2	TGTGCCAGCAGCGGGGTCTATGGCTACACCTTC	CASSGVYGYTF
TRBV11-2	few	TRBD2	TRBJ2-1	TGTGCCAGCAGCCGAGCGGGGGGGCGTAGTGAGCAGTTCTTC	CASSRAGGRSEQFF
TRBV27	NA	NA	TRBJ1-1	TGTGCCAGCAGTTTAACACCGACAGGTTTTCACACTGAAGCTTTCTTT	CASSLTPTGFHTEAFF
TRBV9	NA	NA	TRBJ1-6	TGTGCCAGTAGGACAGATAATTCACCCCTCCACTTT	CASRTDNSPLHF
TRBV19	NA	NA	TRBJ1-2	TGTGCCAGTAGTAATCAGGGTTCTGGCTACACCTTC	CASSNQGSGYTF
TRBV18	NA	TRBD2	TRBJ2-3	TGTGCCAGCTCACCGCTCCACGAGCGGGGGGACACAGATACGCAGTATTTT	CASSPLHERGDTDTQYF
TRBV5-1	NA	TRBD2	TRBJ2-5	TGCGCCAGCAGACTCCCTCAGACTAGCGGGGGGGAGGAGACCCAGTACTTC	CASRLPQTSGGEETQYF
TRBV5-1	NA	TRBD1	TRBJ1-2	TGCGCCAGCAGCGCCGGGACAGGCAGGTCGGGTGGCTACACCTTC	CASSAGTGRSGGYTF
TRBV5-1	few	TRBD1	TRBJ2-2	TGCGCCAGCAGCTCGGGACAGGGAGGCACCGGGGAGCTGTTTTTT	CASSSGQGGTGELFF
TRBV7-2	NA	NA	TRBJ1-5	TGTGCCAGCAGCCGCTCCGGGACCGGAGGGGATCAGCCCCAGCATTTT	CASSRSGTGGDQPQHF
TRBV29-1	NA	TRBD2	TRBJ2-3	TGCAGCGTTGTGGCGGGGGGGACGCAGTATTTT	CSVVAGGTQYF
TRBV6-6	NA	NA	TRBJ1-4	TGTGCCAGCAGTTACTCGACAACTGGAGGTGAAAAACTGTTTTTT	CASSYSTTGGEKLFF
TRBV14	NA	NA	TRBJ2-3	TGTGCCAGCAGCCATTACAGGATCTCCACAGATACGCAGTATTTT	CASSHYRISTDTQYF
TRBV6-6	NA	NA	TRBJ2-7	TGTGCCAGCAGTGGGGGGGCGGGTTACGAGCAGTACTTC	CASSGGAGYEQYF
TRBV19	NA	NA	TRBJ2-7	TGTGCCAGTAGTACAGACGGCTCCTACGAGCAGTACTTC	CASSTDGSYEQYF
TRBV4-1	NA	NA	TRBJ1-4	TGCGCCAGCAGCCACCCCGGTACTAATGAAAAACTGTTTTTT	CASSHPGTNEKLFF
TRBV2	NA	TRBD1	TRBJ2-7	TGTGCCAGCGGGGCTACAGGGGTCGCCTACGAGCAGTACTTC	CASGATGVAYEQYF
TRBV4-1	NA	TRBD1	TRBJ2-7	TGCGCCAGCAGCCAAGGGACAGGAACCTACGAGCAGTACTTC	CASSQGTGTYEQYF
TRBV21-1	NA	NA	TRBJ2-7	TGTGCCAGCGAACCAGACAGGGACCACGAGCAGTACTTC	CASEPDRDHEQYF
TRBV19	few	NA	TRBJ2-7	TGTGCCAGTAGTATCAACACCTACGAGCAGTACTTC	CASSINTYEQYF